These 6 T cell receptor beta chains were sequenced from one sample in a study of Ad26.COV2.S vaccination and SARS-CoV-2 variants. TCRdb's copy holds only in-frame clones and misses some; the assay was immunoSEQ multiplex PCR. Of about 500,000 clones in the sample, roughly nine tenths were seen once. Treatment defined: about 20 received Ad26.COV2.S at low or high dose, single or two shots; about 5 received placebo; per-sample allocation not given. Day 63 after the first vaccine or placebo injection was the time point for sampling. The sequencing here drew on peripheral blood, taken in a trial of Ad26.COV2.S vaccine versus placebo. These receptors all come from a person aged 18-60 years who received the Ad26.COV2.S COVID-19 vaccine or a placebo.

The rearrangement links TRBV4-1 to TRBJ1-1, with D possibly being TRBD1 (5 bases). CDR1 and CDR2 (germline): MGHRA, YSYEKL. Trimming stripped 1 base from V and 4 bases from J, with 19 bases between. The CDR3 loop spans 17 amino acids. CDR3 in DNA: TGCGCCAGCAGCCAAGTGTCGGCAGGGCAAAGAAGCACTGAAGCTTTCTTT. It codes for CASSQVSAGQRSTEAFF.

This clone has a handful of counts. Different DNA sequences within this sample yield the same CDR3. The chain couples TRBV7-9 to TRBJ1-3; D uncertain. The CDR3 spans 12 residues. Between the trimmed V and J ends, which lost 3 bases and 4 bases, there was a span of 4 bases. Germline V CDR1 and CDR2: SEHNR, FQNEAQ (reference sequence). CDR3 coding DNA: TGTGCCAGCAGCTTGGGGGGAAACACCATATATTTT. This encodes CASSLGGNTIYF.

This clone was observed a single time. V gene TRBV6-5 combines with J gene TRBJ2-7, with D unresolved. This CDR3 comprises 15 residues. V was trimmed by 4 bases and J by 3 bases, leaving 16 bases between them. Per germline, CDR1 MNHEY and CDR2 SVGAGI. The CDR3 nucleotides are TGTGCCAGCAGTTCCCGTGAGACGGCGGTCTACGAGCAGTACTTC. Protein sequence: CASSSRETAVYEQYF.

The gene calls are TRBV5-8 and TRBJ1-2, with D unclear. This CDR3 region has 12 residues. In germline, CDR1 is SGHTS, CDR2 YDEGEE. Trimming cost V 0 bases and J 4 bases, with 4 bases left between them. The CDR3 bases are TGTGCCAGCAGCTTGGTGGCCTATGGCTACACCTTC. Translating it yields CASSLVAYGYTF.

The chain recombines TRBV7-9 with TRBJ2-2; a possible D gene is TRBD1 (6 bases). The germline gives CDR1 SEHNR, CDR2 FQNEAQ (reference sequence). The CDR3 runs 17 residues. Trimming stripped 2 bases from V and 4 bases from J, with 17 bases between. The CDR3 sequence: CASSLRAGVVSTGELFF. CDR3 nucleotides: TGTGCCAGCAGCTTAAGGGCAGGGGTTGTCTCCACCGGGGAGCTGTTTTTT.

The V and J genes are TRBV2 and TRBJ1-1; D uncertain. CDR3 length: 15 residues. V was pared by 7 bases and J by 1 base, with 16 bases between. Germline CDR1 reads SNHLY; CDR2 reads FYNNEI. The CDR3 nucleotides read TGTGCCAGCATTTCACAGACAATAACGAACACTGAAGCTTTCTTT. Protein: CASISQTITNTEAFF. Filled out from reference TRBV2 and TRBJ1-1, the complete variable domain reads EPEVTQTPSHQVTQMGQEVILRCVPISNHLYFYWYRQILGQKVEFLVSFYNNEISEKSEIFDDQFSVERPDGSNFTLKIRSTKLEDSAMYFCASISQTITNTEAFFGQGTRLTVV.